This entry is about one T cell receptor beta chain. The target antigen is unknown. Mismatch with germline at one junction end may stem from a read error. The sample comes from a study of early T cells in non-severe SARS-CoV-2 infection. Study as a whole: Unpaired chains resulted from sequencing bulk RNA of unsorted whole blood. Study-wide findings and caveats: Matching against VDJdb likely underestimated virus-specific expansions, favoring anti-spike CD8.

Individual cDNA molecules received unique molecular identifiers during library preparation. TCRdb called the 5' RACE reads again in MiXCR, with one record for every CDR3 protein. This sample has about 49,000 distinct CDR3 sequences, with around 10% found just once. Germline CDR1 is MNHEY and CDR2 is SVGAGI. The CDR3 sequence is 16 residues long. Material: whole blood, obtained at baseline. J is TRBJ2-3 and V is TRBV6-5, with TRBD2 matching over 8 bases. This clonotype originated in an adult who was a healthcare worker with PCR-confirmed SARS-CoV-2 infection or an uninfected control (not recorded which). The chain's CDR3 is CVSSDRAGAGTDTQYF. The CDR3 DNA sequence: TGTGTCAGCAGCGATCGAGCGGGAGCCGGCACAGATACGCAGTATTTT.